This T cell receptor beta chain derives from a study of control samples from healthy donors and cancer patients. Some clones are missing from TCRdb's copy, which holds only in-frame ones; the method was immunoSEQ multiplex PCR. The sample has tens of thousands of clones; about 83% are singletons. Sample: PBMCs. The receptor's source is a woman in her fifties or sixties with lung cancer.

CDR3 sequence (DNA): TGTGCCAGCCAAACAGGGGAATATCAGCCCCAGCATTTT. Protein product: CASQTGEYQPQHF. The J gene is TRBJ1-5, the V gene TRBV6-5; 7 nucleotides match TRBD1. The germline CDR1 and CDR2 sequences are MNHEY and SVGAGI. Losses at the gene ends were 8 bases for V and 5 bases for J; bases not matched to a gene: 6. There are 13 residues in the CDR3.